This TCR beta chain was found in a study of cytomegalovirus exposure and HLA in healthy donors. Comments on this clone: No antigen is known for it.

60 Vbeta and 13 Jbeta primers were used in PCR. Sequencing used immunoSEQ multiplex PCR; TCRdb keeps in-frame clones, though not all of them. The table includes some 30,000 clones, around nine tenths detected once. Points from the study as a whole: As a later analysis revealed, most CMV-associated TCR beta chains appeared HLA-restricted. The HLA-A and HLA-B alleles of most subjects were reportedly predicted accurately from TCR beta sequences. Immune exposure data for these donors was limited to CMV serostatus. Reports credit the classifier with highly specific, highly sensitive diagnosis of cytomegalovirus status.

Sequencing was performed on PBMCs. The TCR sequence derives from a boy under 18 in good health and CMV-seronegative.

The CDR3 nucleotides read TGTGCCAGCTCACCACCGGGCTCCGCAGAGACCCAGTACTTC. This gives the protein CASSPPGSAETQYF. This rearrangement joins TRBV18 to TRBJ2-5; D is unresolved. The germline V gene has CDR1 KGHSH and CDR2 LQKENI. Trimming cost V 0 bases and J 4 bases, with 9 bases left between them. This CDR3 spans 14 amino acids.